The T cell receptor beta chain under discussion was sequenced for a study of Tregs in tolerant kidney transplant recipients. Overall study findings and caveats: Expanding Tregs on activated donor B cells appeared to best identify donor-specific TCRbeta clones.

The data were produced by immunoSEQ multiplex PCR, yet TCRdb's version contains in-frame clones alone and is incomplete. The sample consists of fewer than 20,000 clones, approximately 60% of them appearing once. This CDR3 region has 15 residues. Germline lookup yields CDR1 MNHEY and CDR2 SVGAGI. This clone was seen a single time. Its antigen is currently unknown. Relative to the germline gene, one junction end is altered; a read error may explain this. The J gene is TRBJ1-1, the V gene TRBV6-5, with a possible D match to TRBD1 (5 bases). Sequencing was done on a sample of Tregs from blood cultured with allogeneic cells. This receptor was obtained from a human donor in good health. The CDR3 sequence is CAISYLNGADTEAFF. CDR3 in DNA: TGTGCCATCAGTTATCTCAATGGGGCAGACACTGAAGCTTTCTTT.